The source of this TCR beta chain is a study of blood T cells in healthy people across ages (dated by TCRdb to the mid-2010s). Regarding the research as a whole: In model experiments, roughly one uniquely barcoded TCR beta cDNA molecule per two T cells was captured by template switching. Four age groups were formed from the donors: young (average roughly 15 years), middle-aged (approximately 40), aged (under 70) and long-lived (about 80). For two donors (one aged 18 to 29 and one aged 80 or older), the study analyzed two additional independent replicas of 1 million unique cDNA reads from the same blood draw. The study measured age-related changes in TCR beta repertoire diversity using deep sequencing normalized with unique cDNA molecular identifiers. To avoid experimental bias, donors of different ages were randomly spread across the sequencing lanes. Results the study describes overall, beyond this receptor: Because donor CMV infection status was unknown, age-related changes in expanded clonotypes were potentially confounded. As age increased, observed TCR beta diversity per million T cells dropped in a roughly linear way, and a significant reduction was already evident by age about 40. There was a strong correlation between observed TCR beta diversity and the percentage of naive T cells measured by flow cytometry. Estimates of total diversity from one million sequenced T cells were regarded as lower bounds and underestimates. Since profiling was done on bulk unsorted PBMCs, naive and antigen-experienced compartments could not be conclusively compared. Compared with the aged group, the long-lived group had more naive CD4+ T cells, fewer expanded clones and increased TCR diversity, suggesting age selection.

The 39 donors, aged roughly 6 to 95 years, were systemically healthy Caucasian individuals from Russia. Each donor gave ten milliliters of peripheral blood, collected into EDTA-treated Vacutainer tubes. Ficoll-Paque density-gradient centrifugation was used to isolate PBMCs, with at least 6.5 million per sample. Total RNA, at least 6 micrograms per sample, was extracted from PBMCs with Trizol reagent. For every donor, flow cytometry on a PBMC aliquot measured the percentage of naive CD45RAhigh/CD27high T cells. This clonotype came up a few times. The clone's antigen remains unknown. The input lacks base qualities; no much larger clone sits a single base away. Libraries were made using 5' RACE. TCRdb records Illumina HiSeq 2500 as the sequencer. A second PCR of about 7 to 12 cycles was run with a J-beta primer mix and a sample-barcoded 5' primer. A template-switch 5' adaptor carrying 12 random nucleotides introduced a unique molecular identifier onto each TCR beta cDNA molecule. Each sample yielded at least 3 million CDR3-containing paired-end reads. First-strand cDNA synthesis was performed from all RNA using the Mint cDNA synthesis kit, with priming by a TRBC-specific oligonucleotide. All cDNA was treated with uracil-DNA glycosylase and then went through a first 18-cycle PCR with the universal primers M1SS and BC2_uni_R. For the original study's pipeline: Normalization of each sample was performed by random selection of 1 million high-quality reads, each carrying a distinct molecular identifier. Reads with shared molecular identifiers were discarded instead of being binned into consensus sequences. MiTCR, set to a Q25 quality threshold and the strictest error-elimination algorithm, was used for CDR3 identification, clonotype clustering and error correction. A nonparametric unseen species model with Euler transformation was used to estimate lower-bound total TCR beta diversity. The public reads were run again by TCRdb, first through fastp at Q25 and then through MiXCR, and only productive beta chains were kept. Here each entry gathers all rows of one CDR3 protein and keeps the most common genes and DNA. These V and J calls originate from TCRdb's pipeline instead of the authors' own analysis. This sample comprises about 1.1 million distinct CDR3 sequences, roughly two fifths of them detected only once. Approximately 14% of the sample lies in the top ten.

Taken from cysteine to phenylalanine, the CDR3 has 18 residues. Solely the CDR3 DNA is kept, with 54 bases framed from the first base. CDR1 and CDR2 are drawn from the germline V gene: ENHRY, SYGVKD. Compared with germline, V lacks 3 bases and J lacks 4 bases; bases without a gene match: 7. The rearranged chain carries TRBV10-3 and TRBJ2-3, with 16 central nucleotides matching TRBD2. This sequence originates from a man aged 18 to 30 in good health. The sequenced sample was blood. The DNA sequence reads TGTGCCATCAGTGAAGGGACTAGCGGGGGGGCAGAGGCAGATACGCAGTATTTT. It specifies CAISEGTSGGAEADTQYF.